One and the same sample provided the 17 T cell receptor beta chains below, sequenced in a study of blood T cell repertoires in COVID-19. Assay: immunoSEQ multiplex PCR; the TCRdb copy retains only in-frame clones and omits some. The sample contains approximately 230,000 clones, around four fifths of which appear only once. The sample was PBMCs or T cells enriched from blood (not recorded which). The receptors were gathered from a man between 35 and 55 years old who had recovered from COVID-19.

The chain recombines TRBV6-1 with TRBJ2-7; 11 bases fit TRBD1. Germline CDR1 MNHNS, CDR2 SASEGT. The CDR3 extends over 15 amino acids. Losses at the gene ends were 2 bases for V and 7 bases for J; bases not matched to a gene: 7. CDR3 in amino acids: CASSEPGQGAGEQYF. As DNA, the CDR3 is TGTGCCAGCAGTGAACCCGGACAGGGGGCAGGAGAGCAGTACTTC.

The rearrangement uses TRBV11-2 and TRBJ1-1, with D possibly TRBD1 on 5 matching bases. The V end was cut by 6 bases, the J end by 3 bases, with 14 bases between. This CDR3 has 14 residues. Germline V CDR1 and CDR2: SGHAT, FQNNGV. The CDR3, as DNA: TGTGCCAGCAGTGGGAGGGGACGCTACACTGAAGCTTTCTTT. This sequence encodes CASSGRGRYTEAFF.

This clone was detected a few times. The chain has TRBV4-1 and TRBJ2-7, with D uncertain. Germline CDR1 and CDR2: MGHRA and YSYEKL. V was trimmed by 0 bases and J by 9 bases, leaving 12 bases between them. The CDR3 contains 13 residues. Here the CDR3 reads CASSQEMSRGQYF. In nucleotides, the CDR3 is TGCGCCAGCAGCCAAGAGATGTCGCGAGGGCAGTACTTC.

CDR3 bases: TGTGCCAGCAGACCTGGGGCCATTGAGACCCAGTACTTC. It codes for CASRPGAIETQYF. This chain joins TRBV3-1 (or the pseudogene TRBV3-2) and TRBJ2-5, with a possible D match to TRBD1 (5 bases). CDR1 and CDR2 from the germline V gene are LGHDT and YNNKEL (reference sequence). The CDR3 runs 13 residues. V was clipped by 6 bases and J by 5 bases, with 13 bases between them.

A word on this clone: The same CDR3 can be traced to other DNA sequences in this sample. The V call is TRBV2, the J call TRBJ1-1, with unresolved D. Germline V gene data show CDR1 as SNHLY and CDR2 as FYNNEI. The V end was cut by 2 bases, the J end by 1 base, with 5 bases between. The CDR3 extends over 13 amino acids. CDR3 in amino acids: CASSERGNTEAFF. CDR3 DNA sequence: TGTGCCAGCAGTGAACGGGGGAACACTGAAGCTTTCTTT.

The chain links TRBV9 to TRBJ2-5; the match to TRBD1 covers 8 bases. The trim removed 2 bases at V and 5 bases at J, leaving 5 bases unmatched. Germline CDR1 SGDLS, CDR2 YYNGEE. The CDR3 is made up of 14 amino acids. The DNA of the CDR3 is TGTGCCAGCAGCGTTCAGGGGGCAATGGAGACCCAGTACTTC. Translation gives CASSVQGAMETQYF.

The gene calls are TRBV15 and TRBJ2-5; D is undetermined. Trimming cost V 0 bases and J 4 bases, with 12 bases left between them. Germline CDR1 reads LNHNV; CDR2 reads YYDKDF (reference sequence). This CDR3 has 15 amino acids. CDR3 amino acids: CATSRDGFGRETQYF. In DNA, the CDR3 is TGTGCCACCAGCAGAGACGGGTTTGGTAGAGAGACCCAGTACTTC.

The rearrangement joins TRBV11-3 to TRBJ2-3; 7 bases map to TRBD1. Germline V gene lookup returns CDR1 SGHNT and CDR2 YENEEA. V was clipped by 3 bases and J by 0 bases; unmatched bases: 9. The CDR3 is 17 residues long. The CDR3 DNA is TGTGCCAGCAGCTTTAAACTCGGGACAGCTAGCACAGATACGCAGTATTTT. Its protein is CASSFKLGTASTDTQYF.

The J gene is TRBJ2-1, the V gene TRBV19, with 7 bases aligning to TRBD2. After removal of 0 bases from V and 7 bases from J, the junction contained 9 bases not matched to a gene. The CDR3 contains 16 residues. In germline, CDR1 is LNHDA, CDR2 SQIVND (reference sequence). The CDR3 DNA follows: TGTGCCAGTAGTATAGAGCGCGGGAGCTGGGGAAATGAGCAGTTCTTC. This encodes CASSIERGSWGNEQFF. Full variable domain (rest looked up from reference TRBV19 and TRBJ2-1): DGGITQSPKYLFRKEGQNVTLSCEQNLNHDAMYWYRQDPGQGLRLIYYSQIVNDFQKGDIAEGYSVSREKKESFPLTVTSAQKNPTAFYLCASSIERGSWGNEQFFGPGTRLTVL.

This sequence joins TRBV3-1 (or the pseudogene TRBV3-2) and TRBJ1-6; TRBD1 aligns across 7 bases. The CDR3 has 18 residues. J was trimmed by 9 bases and V by 1 base; bases with no gene match: 15. The germline V gene has CDR1 LGHDT and CDR2 YNNKEL (reference sequence). The CDR3 is CASSQVRDSPFPLSPLHF. CDR3 bases: TGTGCCAGCAGCCAAGTTCGGGACAGCCCCTTTCCCCTTTCACCCCTCCACTTT.

J is TRBJ1-3 and V is TRBV5-1, with D unclear. CDR3 size: 14 residues. The V gene's germline CDR1 is SGHRS and CDR2 YFSETQ. The V gene lost 5 bases and the J gene lost 0 bases, with 9 bases spanning the gap. CDR3 sequence: CASSYQDSGNTIYF. CDR3 nucleotide sequence: TGCGCCAGCAGTTACCAGGACTCTGGAAACACCATATATTTT.

This clone was counted once. This rearrangement joins TRBV4-2 to TRBJ2-7; 9 positions agree with TRBD2. The germline V gene has CDR1 LGHNA and CDR2 YNFKEQ. The CDR3 runs 16 residues. V gave up 0 bases and J gave up 7 bases; unmatched junction bases: 10. The CDR3 DNA reads as TGTGCCAGCAGCCAAGAGCCGGGACTAGCAGCGTTTGAGCAGTACTTC. Translation gives CASSQEPGLAAFEQYF.

In its sample, this clone was seen a few times. The chain couples TRBV27 to TRBJ1-5, with 10 bases that match TRBD1. Germline V gene lookup returns CDR1 MNHEY and CDR2 SMNVEV (reference sequence). This CDR3 region has 15 residues. The trim removed 5 bases at V and 6 bases at J, leaving 7 bases unmatched. The CDR3, as DNA: TGTGCCAGCAGTGGGCCGGGACAGGGGACTCAGCCCCAGCATTTT. It codes for CASSGPGQGTQPQHF.

V usage is TRBV6-2 or TRBV6-3 and J usage is TRBJ1-1; 11 bases match TRBD1. J was trimmed by 5 bases and V by 5 bases; bases with no gene match: 7. Germline CDR1 is MNHEY and CDR2 is SVGEGT. This CDR3 has 15 amino acids. Written as DNA, the CDR3 is TGTGCCAGCAGTCCGGGGGACAGGGGGGATACTGAAGCTTTCTTT. This sequence encodes CASSPGDRGDTEAFF.

The genes are TRBV11-2 and TRBJ2-3, with TRBD2 as a possible D gene (6 bases). CDR3 size: 14 residues. CDR1 is SGHAT and CDR2 is FQNNGV in the germline V gene. V was trimmed by 4 bases and J by 2 bases, leaving 10 bases between them. The CDR3 sequence is CASSSEGLTDTQYF. CDR3 DNA sequence: TGTGCCAGCAGCTCGGAGGGACTCACAGATACGCAGTATTTT.

V usage is TRBV3-1 (or the pseudogene TRBV3-2) and J usage is TRBJ2-3; TRBD2 agrees at 12 bases. Germline assignment: CDR1 LGHDT and CDR2 YNNKEL (reference sequence). V gave up 8 bases and J gave up 1 base; unmatched junction bases: 4. CDR3 size: 15 residues. Here the CDR3 reads CASAGLAGRTDTQYF. CDR3 in DNA: TGTGCCAGCGCGGGACTAGCGGGCCGCACAGATACGCAGTATTTT.

The chain couples TRBV3-1 (or the pseudogene TRBV3-2) to TRBJ2-3; 9 bases are shared with TRBD2. This CDR3 has 16 amino acids. V lost 3 bases and J lost 3; bases outside the gene matches: 7. In germline, CDR1 is LGHDT, CDR2 YNNKEL (reference sequence). CDR3 loop: CASSHAAGGRTDTQYF. The CDR3 coding sequence is TGTGCCAGCAGCCACGCTGCGGGGGGGCGGACAGATACGCAGTATTTT.